These T cell receptor beta chains were read from a single sample in a study of blood T cell repertoires in COVID-19. Assay used: immunoSEQ multiplex PCR; TCRdb lists only in-frame clones, some missing. Of a few hundred thousand clones listed, around 87% were seen once; the top ten hold 1%. The sequencing input was peripheral blood. Source of these receptors: a man in his fifties or sixties with active or convalescent COVID-19. The CDR3 runs from the conserved cysteine through the conserved F or W. D genes are given only for firm matches. Some rows mark clone size as missing; the rest say once, few, many or name a class of expanded clone.

D | J | size | V | DNA | CDR3
- | TRBJ1-2 | - | TRBV5-1 | TGCGCCAGCAGCTTGTTCGGACCCACGGGGGGCTACACCTTC | CASSLFGPTGGYTF
TRBD1 | TRBJ1-4 | - | TRBV6-6 | TGTGCCAGCATTTGGGGACAGGGCGGTGAAAAACTGTTTTTT | CASIWGQGGEKLFF
- | TRBJ2-3 | - | TRBV7-8 | TGTGCCAGCAGCTTAGGTAGGGGGTCTAGCACAGATACGCAGTATTTT | CASSLGRGSSTDTQYF
TRBD1 | TRBJ1-1 | - | TRBV18 | TGTGCCAGCTCACCACGTACAGGGGGCACTGAAGCTTTCTTT | CASSPRTGGTEAFF
- | TRBJ2-3 | - | TRBV10-2 | TGCGCCAGCAGTTGGGCAACTAGCACAGATACGCAGTATTTT | CASSWATSTDTQYF
- | TRBJ1-1 | - | TRBV19 | TGTGCCAGTAGTAGGGCCCGGGGGTTCACTGAAGCTTTCTTT | CASSRARGFTEAFF
TRBD1 | TRBJ1-1 | - | TRBV6-1 | TGTGCCAGCAGTGAATCGGACAGGGAGATGAACACTGAAGCTTTCTTT | CASSESDREMNTEAFF
TRBD1 | TRBJ1-4 | - | TRBV25-1 | TGTGCCAGCAGTGACCGGGACAGTAATGAAAAACTGTTTTTT | CASSDRDSNEKLFF
TRBD2 | TRBJ2-1 | - | TRBV18 | TGTGCCAGCTCACCTTTTGTAGCGGGGAGCTCCTACAATGAGCAGTTCTTC | CASSPFVAGSSYNEQFF
- | TRBJ1-2 | - | TRBV15 | TGTGCCACCAGCAGAGATAGGGCAGGGGATGGGGATGGCTACACCTTC | CATSRDRAGDGDGYTF
- | TRBJ2-3 | - | TRBV6-5 | TGTGCCAGCACCCGGCAGGGCACAGATACGCAGTATTTT | CASTRQGTDTQYF
- | TRBJ1-3 | - | TRBV3-1/TRBV3-2 | TGTGCCAGCAGCCAAGATCAGGGAAACACCATATATTTT | CASSQDQGNTIYF
- | TRBJ2-7 | few | TRBV28 | TGTGCCAGCAGTTTCAACCGGGGGCAGTACTTC | CASSFNRGQYF
TRBD2 | TRBJ2-6 | - | TRBV27 | TGTGCCAGCAGTTTACGGGGGGCTGGGGCCAACGTCCTGACTTTC | CASSLRGAGANVLTF
TRBD1 | TRBJ1-5 | once | TRBV7-2 | TGTGCCAGCAGCCGTACGACAGGGAATCAGCCCCAGCATTTT | CASSRTTGNQPQHF
- | TRBJ1-4 | - | TRBV10-2 | TGCGCCAGCAGTCTTGGGCTGCATGAAAAACTGTTTTTT | CASSLGLHEKLFF
- | TRBJ1-6 | - | TRBV4-2 | TGTGCCAGCAGCCAAGACGGCCGACTGAGCTCCTATAATTCACCCCTCCACTTT | CASSQDGRLSSYNSPLHF
- | TRBJ1-2 | - | TRBV9 | TGTGCCAGCAGCCACAATCCTACAGGGTATGGCTACACCTTC | CASSHNPTGYGYTF
TRBD1 | TRBJ1-2 | - | TRBV7-9 | TGTGCCAGCAGCCCCGGGACAGGGGGCGACTATGGCTACACCTTC | CASSPGTGGDYGYTF
- | TRBJ2-1 | - | TRBV30 | TGTGCCTGGAGCGGGACTTACAATGAGCAGTTCTTC | CAWSGTYNEQFF
- | TRBJ1-1 | - | TRBV7-2 | TGTGCCAGCAGCTTTAGGCCCGAGGGAACTGAAGCTTTCTTT | CASSFRPEGTEAFF
TRBD1 | TRBJ1-4 | - | TRBV20-1 | TGCAGTGCCGGGGACAGGGTAGAACTGTTTTTT | CSAGDRVELFF
TRBD1 | TRBJ2-2 | - | TRBV5-1 | TGCGCCAGCAGCACGGGACAGGGGCAGAACACCGGGGAGCTGTTTTTT | CASSTGQGQNTGELFF
- | TRBJ1-4 | - | TRBV5-5 | TGTGCCAGCAGCATGATACTCCAGGGGTGGGGTGAAAAACTGTTTTTT | CASSMILQGWGEKLFF
- | TRBJ2-1 | - | TRBV20-1 | TGCAGTGCTAGGGGGGCGGGTGAGCAGTTCTTC | CSARGAGEQFF
- | TRBJ1-4 | - | TRBV18 | TGTGCCAGCTCACCCCCGGGGGGGGGAAAACTGTTTTTT | CASSPPGGGKLFF
- | TRBJ1-2 | few | TRBV9 | TGTGCCAGCAGCGTAGAGACCAACGGACAAGTTGATGGCTACACCTTC | CASSVETNGQVDGYTF
TRBD1 | TRBJ1-1 | once | TRBV4-3 | TGCGCCAGCAGCCAAGAAGGGACAGGCGCCATGAACACTGAAGCTTTCTTT | CASSQEGTGAMNTEAFF
- | TRBJ1-6 | few | TRBV9 | TGTGCCAGCTCCGGGGCAGGGGCCAATTCACCCCTCCACTTT | CASSGAGANSPLHF
- | TRBJ2-7 | - | TRBV5-1 | TGCGCCAGCAGTTCGAGGGTAGATAACTCCTACGAGCAGTACTTC | CASSSRVDNSYEQYF
- | TRBJ2-2 | - | TRBV28 | TGTGCCAGCAGACATCAGGGATCGAACACCGGGGAGCTGTTTTTT | CASRHQGSNTGELFF
- | TRBJ1-4 | - | TRBV5-5 | TGTGCCAGCAGCTTGGATGCGGTGGATGAAAAACTGTTTTTT | CASSLDAVDEKLFF
- | TRBJ2-1 | few | TRBV3-1/TRBV3-2 | TGTGCCAGCAGCCGACTAGCCTACAATGAGCAGTTCTTC | CASSRLAYNEQFF
TRBD1 | TRBJ2-7 | - | TRBV7-6 | TGTGCCAGCAGCTTAGAGACAGGGTCCTCCTACGAGCAGTACTTC | CASSLETGSSYEQYF
- | TRBJ2-7 | - | TRBV11-2 | TGTGCCAGCAGCTGGGGCCCCACAGCTCGTGGGGACGAGCAGTACTTC | CASSWGPTARGDEQYF
TRBD2 | TRBJ2-1 | - | TRBV20-1 | TGCAGTGCTAGTTCGACTAGCGGGAGTCGGAATGAGCAGTTCTTC | CSASSTSGSRNEQFF
TRBD2 | TRBJ2-5 | - | TRBV5-4 | TGTGCCAGCAGGGGGGGACTAGCGGGAGGCCAAGAGACCCAGTACTTC | CASRGGLAGGQETQYF
TRBD2 | TRBJ2-1 | once | TRBV9 | TGTGCCAGCAGCGTAGCCGGTGGGGCGGGAGGTTCCTACAATGAGCAGTTCTTC | CASSVAGGAGGSYNEQFF
TRBD1 | TRBJ1-2 | - | TRBV30 | TGTGCCTGGAGCCTTGGGACAGGGGGTAACTATGGCTACACCTTC | CAWSLGTGGNYGYTF
- | TRBJ2-1 | few | TRBV11-1 | TGTGCCAGCAGCTTCTCAGGACTGGACAATGAGCAGTTCTTC | CASSFSGLDNEQFF
TRBD1 | TRBJ2-7 | - | TRBV27 | TGTGCCAGCAGTCCATCATGGACAGGGGCTTACGAGCAGTACTTC | CASSPSWTGAYEQYF
TRBD1 | TRBJ2-7 | - | TRBV7-2 | TGTGCCAGCAGCCCAGGGACAGGGGCCTACGAGCAGTACTTC | CASSPGTGAYEQYF
- | TRBJ1-6 | - | TRBV4-3 | TGCGCCAGCAGCCATGAAGCGATTGTACAGGGAATTAATTCACCCCTCCACTTT | CASSHEAIVQGINSPLHF
TRBD2 | TRBJ2-3 | - | TRBV19 | TGTGCCAGTAGCGTTAGCGGGCTCTCAGATACGCAGTATTTT | CASSVSGLSDTQYF
- | TRBJ1-1 | - | TRBV7-9 | TGTGCCAGCAGCCTGGGGCAGGGCACCGACACTGAAGCTTTCTTT | CASSLGQGTDTEAFF
TRBD2 | TRBJ2-3 | - | TRBV7-9 | TGTGCCAGCAGCTCCACGTGGACTAGCGGGGTAGACGGAGATACGCAGTATTTT | CASSSTWTSGVDGDTQYF
TRBD1 | TRBJ1-1 | - | TRBV4-3 | TGCGCCAGCACATACGACAGGGTTCGGGGCACTGAAGCTTTCTTT | CASTYDRVRGTEAFF
TRBD1 | TRBJ1-3 | - | TRBV5-1 | TGCGCCAGCAGCTCACAGGGACAGTTCTCTGGAAACACCATATATTTT | CASSSQGQFSGNTIYF